This T cell receptor (beta chain) comes out of a study of blood T cell repertoires in COVID-19. About the study: Sites across the United States, Italy and Spain contributed samples from acute and convalescent COVID-19.

The table came from immunoSEQ multiplex PCR; TCRdb's copy has only in-frame clones and leaves some out. The sample has fewer than 110,000 clones; 85% are singletons. Trimming at V came to 6 bases and at J to 7 bases, leaving 16 bases not matched to a gene. CDR3 length: 18 residues. The V gene's germline CDR1 is SGHNT and CDR2 YENEEA. The sequence derives from a woman in her 70s with active or convalescent COVID-19. V is TRBV11-3 and J is TRBJ2-2; 11 nucleotides line up with TRBD1. The sequenced material came from peripheral blood. DNA of the CDR3: TGTGCCAGCAGTTCGGACAGGGGGCGCAATTCGTTGGTCGGGGAGCTGTTTTTT. This translates into CASSSDRGRNSLVGELFF.